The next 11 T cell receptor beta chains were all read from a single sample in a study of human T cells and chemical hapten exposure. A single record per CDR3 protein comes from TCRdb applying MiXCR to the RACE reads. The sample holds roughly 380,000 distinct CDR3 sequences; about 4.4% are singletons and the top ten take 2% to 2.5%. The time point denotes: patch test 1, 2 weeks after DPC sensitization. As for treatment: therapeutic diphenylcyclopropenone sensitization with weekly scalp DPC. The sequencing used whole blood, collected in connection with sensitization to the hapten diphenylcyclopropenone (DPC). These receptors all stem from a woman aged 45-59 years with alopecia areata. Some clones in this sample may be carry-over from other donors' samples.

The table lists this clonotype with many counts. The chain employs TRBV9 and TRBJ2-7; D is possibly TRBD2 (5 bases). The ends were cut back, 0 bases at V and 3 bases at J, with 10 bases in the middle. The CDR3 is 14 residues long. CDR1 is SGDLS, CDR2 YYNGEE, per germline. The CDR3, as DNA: TGTGCCAGCAGCGTAGCTGGTGCGGGCTACGAGCAGTACTTC. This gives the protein CASSVAGAGYEQYF.

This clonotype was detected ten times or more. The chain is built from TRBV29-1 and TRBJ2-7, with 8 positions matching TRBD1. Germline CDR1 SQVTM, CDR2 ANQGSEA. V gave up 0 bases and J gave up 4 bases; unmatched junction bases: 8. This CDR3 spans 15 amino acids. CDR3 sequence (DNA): TGCAGCGTTGAAGATCCCGGACAGGGTGGGTACGAGCAGTACTTC. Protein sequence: CSVEDPGQGGYEQYF.

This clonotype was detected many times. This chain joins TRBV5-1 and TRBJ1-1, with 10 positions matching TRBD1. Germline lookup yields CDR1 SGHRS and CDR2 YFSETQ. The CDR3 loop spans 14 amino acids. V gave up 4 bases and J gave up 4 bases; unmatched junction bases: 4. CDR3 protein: CASSIRTGGTEAFF. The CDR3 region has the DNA TGCGCCAGCAGCATACGGACAGGGGGCACTGAAGCTTTCTTT.

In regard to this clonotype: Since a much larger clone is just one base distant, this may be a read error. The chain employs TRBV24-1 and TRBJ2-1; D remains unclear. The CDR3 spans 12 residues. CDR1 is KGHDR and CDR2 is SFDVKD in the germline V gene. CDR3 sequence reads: CATSAGSNERFF. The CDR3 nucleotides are TGTGCCACCAGTGCTGGAAGCAATGAGCGGTTCTTC.

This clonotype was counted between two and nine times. This chain's CDR3 is CASSVSGYEQYF. The CDR3 coding sequence is TGTGCCAGCAGCGTCTCAGGGTACGAGCAGTACTTC. The chain is built from TRBV7-9 and TRBJ2-7, with D tentatively TRBD1 (5 bases). The CDR3 contains 12 residues. Germline V CDR1 and CDR2: SEHNR, FQNEAQ (reference sequence). Between the trimmed V and J ends, which lost 5 bases and 4 bases, there was a span of 9 bases.

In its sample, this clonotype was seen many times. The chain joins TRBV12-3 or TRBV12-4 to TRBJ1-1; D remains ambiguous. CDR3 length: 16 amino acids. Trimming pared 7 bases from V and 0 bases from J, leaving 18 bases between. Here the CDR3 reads CASTFLDSPLNTEAFF. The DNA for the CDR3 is TGTGCCAGCACTTTTTTGGATTCCCCGTTGAACACTGAAGCTTTCTTT.

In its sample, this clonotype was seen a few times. The DNA for the CDR3 is TGTGCCAGCAGGCCCGGACTAGATGATACGCAGTATTTT. It yields the protein CASRPGLDDTQYF. V usage is TRBV2 and J usage is TRBJ2-3, with 7 nucleotides matching TRBD2. The CDR3 has 13 residues. Looked up from germline, CDR1 is SNHLY and CDR2 is FYNNEI. The V segment lost 6 bases and the J segment 6 bases; nucleotides outside the gene matches: 6.

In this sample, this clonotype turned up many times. The CDR3 is CSIRTGGDYGYTF. The CDR3 nucleotides are TGCAGCATCCGGACAGGGGGAGACTATGGCTACACCTTC. This chain links TRBV29-1 with TRBJ1-2; 10 bases are shared with TRBD1. Looked up from germline, CDR1 is SQVTM and CDR2 is ANQGSEA. The CDR3 loop spans 13 amino acids. V lost 8 bases and J lost 3; bases outside the gene matches: 6.

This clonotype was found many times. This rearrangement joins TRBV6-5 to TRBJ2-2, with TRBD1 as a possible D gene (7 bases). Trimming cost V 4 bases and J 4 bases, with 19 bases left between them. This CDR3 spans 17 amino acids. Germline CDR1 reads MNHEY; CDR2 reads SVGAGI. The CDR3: CASSSAGGGTSTGELFF. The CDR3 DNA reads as TGTGCCAGCAGTTCCGCCGGAGGGGGCACTAGCACCGGGGAGCTGTTTTTT.

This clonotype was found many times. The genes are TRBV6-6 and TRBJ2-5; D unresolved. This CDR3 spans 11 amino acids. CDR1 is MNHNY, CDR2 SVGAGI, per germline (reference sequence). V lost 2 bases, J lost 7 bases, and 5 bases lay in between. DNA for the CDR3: TGTGCCAGCAGTTACGACGGGACCCAGTACTTC. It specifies CASSYDGTQYF.

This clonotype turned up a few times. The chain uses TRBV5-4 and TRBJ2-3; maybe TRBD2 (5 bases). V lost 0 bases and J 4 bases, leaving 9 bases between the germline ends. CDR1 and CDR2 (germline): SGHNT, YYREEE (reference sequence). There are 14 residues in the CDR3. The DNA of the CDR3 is TGTGCCAGCAGCTTGGACGGGAAGGCAGATACGCAGTATTTT. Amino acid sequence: CASSLDGKADTQYF.